One and the same sample provided the 3 T cell receptor beta chains below, sequenced in a study of blood T cell repertoires in COVID-19. Profiling relied on immunoSEQ multiplex PCR, and the TCRdb table lists in-frame clones only, not all of them. The table records more than 65,000 clones, 65% to 90% of them present only once. Sequences were obtained from peripheral blood. All receptors come from a man aged 25-40 years with COVID-19, enrolled during active disease.

The J gene is TRBJ1-1, the V gene TRBV28; D ambiguous. The CDR3 runs to 11 residues. V shed 10 bases and J shed 1 base, with 7 bases lying between them. Germline values: CDR1 MDHEN, CDR2 SYDVKM. The CDR3 loop is CATRGNTEAFF. The DNA of the CDR3 is TGTGCCACGCGCGGGAACACTGAAGCTTTCTTT.

The chain carries TRBV4-3 and TRBJ2-1; the match to TRBD2 covers 10 bases. Germline V CDR1 and CDR2: LGHNA, YSLEER. There are 18 residues in the CDR3. V was pared by 2 bases and J by 0 bases, with 7 bases of the junction left unmatched. CDR3 nucleotides: TGCGCCAGCAGCCAAAGGACTAGCGGAGGAAGCTCCTACAATGAGCAGTTCTTC. Protein sequence: CASSQRTSGGSSYNEQFF.

V and J are TRBV6-5 and TRBJ1-3; 7 nucleotides match TRBD1. Trimming at V came to 4 bases and at J to 0 bases, leaving 3 bases not matched to a gene. This CDR3 is 15 amino acids long. Germline CDR1 is MNHEY and CDR2 is SVGAGI. The CDR3 reads CASSWDSDSGNTIYF. CDR3 in DNA: TGTGCCAGCAGTTGGGACAGCGACTCTGGAAACACCATATATTTT.